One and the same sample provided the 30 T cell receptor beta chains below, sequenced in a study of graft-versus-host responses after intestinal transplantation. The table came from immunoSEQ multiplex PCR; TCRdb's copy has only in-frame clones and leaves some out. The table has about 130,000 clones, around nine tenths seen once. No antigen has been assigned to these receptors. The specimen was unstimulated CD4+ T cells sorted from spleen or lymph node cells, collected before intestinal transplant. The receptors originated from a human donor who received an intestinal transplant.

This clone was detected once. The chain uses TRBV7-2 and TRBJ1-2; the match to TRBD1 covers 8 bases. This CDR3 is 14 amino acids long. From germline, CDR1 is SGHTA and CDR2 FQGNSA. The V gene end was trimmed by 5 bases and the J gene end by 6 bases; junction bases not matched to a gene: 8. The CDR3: CASSPRTGTNGYTF. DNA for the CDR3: TGTGCCAGCAGCCCCCGGACAGGGACGAATGGCTACACCTTC.

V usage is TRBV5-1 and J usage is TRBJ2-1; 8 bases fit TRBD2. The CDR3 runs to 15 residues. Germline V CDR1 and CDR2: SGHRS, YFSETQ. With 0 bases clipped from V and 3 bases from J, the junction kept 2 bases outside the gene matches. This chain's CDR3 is CASSLETSVYNEQFF. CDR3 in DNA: TGCGCCAGCAGCTTGGAGACTAGCGTCTACAATGAGCAGTTCTTC.

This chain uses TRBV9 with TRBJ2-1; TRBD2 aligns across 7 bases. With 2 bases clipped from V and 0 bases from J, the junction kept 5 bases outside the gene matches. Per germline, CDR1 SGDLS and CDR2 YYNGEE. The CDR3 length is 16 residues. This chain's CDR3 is CASSVGGSLSYNEQFF. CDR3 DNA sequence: TGTGCCAGCAGCGTGGGCGGGAGCCTCTCCTACAATGAGCAGTTCTTC. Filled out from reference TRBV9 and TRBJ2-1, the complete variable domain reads DSGVTQTPKHLITATGQRVTLRCSPRSGDLSVYWYQQSLDQGLQFLIQYYNGEERAKGNILERFSAQQFPDLHSELNLSSLELGDSALYFCASSVGGSLSYNEQFFGPGTRLTVL.

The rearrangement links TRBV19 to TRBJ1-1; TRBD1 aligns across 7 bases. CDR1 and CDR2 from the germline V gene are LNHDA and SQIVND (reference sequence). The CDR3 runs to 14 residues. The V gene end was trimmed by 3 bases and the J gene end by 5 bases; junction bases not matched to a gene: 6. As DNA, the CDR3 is TGTGCCAGTAGTATCGAGGGGGCGCAGACTGAAGCTTTCTTT. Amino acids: CASSIEGAQTEAFF. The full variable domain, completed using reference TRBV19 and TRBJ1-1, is DGGITQSPKYLFRKEGQNVTLSCEQNLNHDAMYWYRQDPGQGLRLIYYSQIVNDFQKGDIAEGYSVSREKKESFPLTVTSAQKNPTAFYLCASSIEGAQTEAFFGQGTRLTVV.

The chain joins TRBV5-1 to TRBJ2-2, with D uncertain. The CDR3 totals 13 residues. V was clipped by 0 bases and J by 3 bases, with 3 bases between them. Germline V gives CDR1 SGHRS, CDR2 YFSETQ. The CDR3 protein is CASSLGDTGELFF. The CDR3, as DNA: TGCGCCAGCAGCTTGGGGGACACCGGGGAGCTGTTTTTT.

CDR3: CASSYGVEQYF. In DNA form, the CDR3 reads TGTGCCAGCAGTTATGGGGTCGAGCAGTACTTC. The chain links TRBV6-5 to TRBJ2-7; no clear D. Per germline, CDR1 MNHEY and CDR2 SVGAGI. The CDR3 loop spans 11 amino acids. Trimming removed 3 bases at V and 6 bases at J, with 6 bases between.

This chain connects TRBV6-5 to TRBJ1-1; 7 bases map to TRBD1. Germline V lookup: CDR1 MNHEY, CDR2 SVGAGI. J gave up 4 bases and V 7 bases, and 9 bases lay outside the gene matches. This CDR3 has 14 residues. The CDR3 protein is CASTTTGVGTEAFF. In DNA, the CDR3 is TGTGCCAGCACTACAACAGGGGTGGGCACTGAAGCTTTCTTT.

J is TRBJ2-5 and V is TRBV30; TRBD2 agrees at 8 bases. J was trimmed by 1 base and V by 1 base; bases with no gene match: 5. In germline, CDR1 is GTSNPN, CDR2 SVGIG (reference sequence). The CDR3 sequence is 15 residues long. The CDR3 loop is CAWSAGLAAQETQYF. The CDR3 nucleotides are TGTGCCTGGAGTGCCGGACTAGCAGCCCAAGAGACCCAGTACTTC.

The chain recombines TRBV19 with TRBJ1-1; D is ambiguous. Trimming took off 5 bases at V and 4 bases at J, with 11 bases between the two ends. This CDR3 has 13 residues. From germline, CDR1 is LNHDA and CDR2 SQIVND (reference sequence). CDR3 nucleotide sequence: TGTGCCAGTAGTCCCCGGGCAGGCACTGAAGCTTTCTTT. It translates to CASSPRAGTEAFF.

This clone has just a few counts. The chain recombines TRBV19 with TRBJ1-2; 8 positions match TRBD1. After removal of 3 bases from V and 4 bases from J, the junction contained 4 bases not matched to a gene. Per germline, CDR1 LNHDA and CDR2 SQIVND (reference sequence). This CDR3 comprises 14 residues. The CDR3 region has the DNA TGTGCCAGTAGTATCAGGACAGGGCGCTATGGCTACACCTTC. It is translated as CASSIRTGRYGYTF.

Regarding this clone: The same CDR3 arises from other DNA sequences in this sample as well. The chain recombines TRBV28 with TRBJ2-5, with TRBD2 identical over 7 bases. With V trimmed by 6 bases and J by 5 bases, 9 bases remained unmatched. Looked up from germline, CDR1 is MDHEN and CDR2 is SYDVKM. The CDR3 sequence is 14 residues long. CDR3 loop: CASSPSGRAETQYF. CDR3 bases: TGTGCCAGCAGCCCCTCGGGGAGGGCGGAGACCCAGTACTTC.

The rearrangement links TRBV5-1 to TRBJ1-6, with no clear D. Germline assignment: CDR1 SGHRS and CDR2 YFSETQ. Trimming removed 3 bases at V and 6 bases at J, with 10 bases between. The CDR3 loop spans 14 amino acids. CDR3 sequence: CASSSMSGNSPLHF. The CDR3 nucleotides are TGCGCCAGCAGCTCCATGTCCGGTAATTCACCCCTCCACTTT.

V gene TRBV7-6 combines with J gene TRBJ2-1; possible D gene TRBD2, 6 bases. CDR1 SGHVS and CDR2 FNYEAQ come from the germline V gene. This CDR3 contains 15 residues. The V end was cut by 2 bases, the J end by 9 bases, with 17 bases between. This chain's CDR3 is CASSLWASEYGEQFF. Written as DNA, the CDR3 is TGTGCCAGCAGCTTATGGGCTAGCGAGTACGGTGAGCAGTTCTTC.

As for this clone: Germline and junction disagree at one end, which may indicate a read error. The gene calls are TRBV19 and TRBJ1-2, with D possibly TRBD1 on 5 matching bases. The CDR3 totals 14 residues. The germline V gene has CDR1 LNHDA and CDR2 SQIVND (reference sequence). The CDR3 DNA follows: TGTGCCAGTAGTGTGGGGGACTTAAACTATGGCCACACCTTC. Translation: CASSVGDLNYGHTF.

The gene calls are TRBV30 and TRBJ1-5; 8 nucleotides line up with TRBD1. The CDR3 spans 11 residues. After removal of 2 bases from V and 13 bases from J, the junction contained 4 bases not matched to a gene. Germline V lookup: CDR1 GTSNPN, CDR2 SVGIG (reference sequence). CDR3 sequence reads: CAWSKTGGQHF. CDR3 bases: TGTGCCTGGAGTAAAACAGGGGGGCAGCATTTT.

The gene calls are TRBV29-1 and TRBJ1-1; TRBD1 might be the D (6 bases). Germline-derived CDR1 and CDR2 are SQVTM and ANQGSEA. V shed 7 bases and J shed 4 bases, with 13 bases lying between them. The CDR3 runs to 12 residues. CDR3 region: CSARDTGTEAFF. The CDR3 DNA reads TGCAGCGCCCGGGACACTGGCACTGAAGCTTTCTTT.

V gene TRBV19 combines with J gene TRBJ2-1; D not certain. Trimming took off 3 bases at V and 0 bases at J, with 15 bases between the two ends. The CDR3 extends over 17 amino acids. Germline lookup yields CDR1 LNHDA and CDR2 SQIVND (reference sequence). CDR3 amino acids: CASSMVGSPISYNEQFF. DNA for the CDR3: TGTGCCAGTAGTATGGTTGGCTCCCCCATCTCCTACAATGAGCAGTTCTTC.

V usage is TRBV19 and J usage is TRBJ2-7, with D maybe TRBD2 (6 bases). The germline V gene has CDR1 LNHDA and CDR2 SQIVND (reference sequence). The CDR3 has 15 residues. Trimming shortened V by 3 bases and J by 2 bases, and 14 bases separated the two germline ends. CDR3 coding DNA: TGTGCCAGTAGTATTTCACGGGACTTGCCCTACGAGCAGTACTTC. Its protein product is CASSISRDLPYEQYF.

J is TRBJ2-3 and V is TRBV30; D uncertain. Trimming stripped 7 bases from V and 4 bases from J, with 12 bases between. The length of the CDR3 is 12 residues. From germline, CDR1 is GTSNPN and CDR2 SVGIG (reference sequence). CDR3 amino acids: CAYQWGSDTQYF. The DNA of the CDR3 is TGTGCCTACCAATGGGGATCAGATACGCAGTATTTT.

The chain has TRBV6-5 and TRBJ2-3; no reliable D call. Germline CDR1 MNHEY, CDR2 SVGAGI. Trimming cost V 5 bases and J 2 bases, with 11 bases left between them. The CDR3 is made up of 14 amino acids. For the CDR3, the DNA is TGTGCCAGCAGTGATTTGTTTTACACAGATACGCAGTATTTT. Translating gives CASSDLFYTDTQYF.

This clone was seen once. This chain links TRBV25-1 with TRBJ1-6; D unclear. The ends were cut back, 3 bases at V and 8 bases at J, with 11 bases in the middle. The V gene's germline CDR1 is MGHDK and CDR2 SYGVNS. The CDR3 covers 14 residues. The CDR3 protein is CASSDSRGYSPLHF. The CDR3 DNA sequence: TGTGCCAGCAGTGATAGTCGTGGATATTCACCCCTCCACTTT.

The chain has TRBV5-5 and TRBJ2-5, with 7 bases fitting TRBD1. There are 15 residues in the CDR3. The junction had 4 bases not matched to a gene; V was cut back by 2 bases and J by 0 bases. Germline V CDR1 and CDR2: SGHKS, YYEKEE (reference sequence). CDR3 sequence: CASSFVRGYQETQYF. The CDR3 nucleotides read TGTGCCAGCAGCTTTGTCAGGGGGTACCAAGAGACCCAGTACTTC.

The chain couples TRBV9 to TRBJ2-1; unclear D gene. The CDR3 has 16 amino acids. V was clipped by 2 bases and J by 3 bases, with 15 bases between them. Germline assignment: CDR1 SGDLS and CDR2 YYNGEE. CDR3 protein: CASSVSAGSIYNEQFF. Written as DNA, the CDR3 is TGTGCCAGCAGCGTCAGCGCAGGTAGTATCTACAATGAGCAGTTCTTC.

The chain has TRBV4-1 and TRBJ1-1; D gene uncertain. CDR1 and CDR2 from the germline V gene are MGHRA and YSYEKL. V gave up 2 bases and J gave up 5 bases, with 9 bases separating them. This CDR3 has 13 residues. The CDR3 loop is CASSQLFKTEAFF. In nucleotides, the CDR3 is TGCGCCAGCAGCCAACTGTTCAAAACTGAAGCTTTCTTT.

For the CDR3, the DNA is TGTGCTACCGGGGGGGACAGGGGCAATGAGCAGTTCTTC. Its translation: CATGGDRGNEQFF. The rearrangement joins TRBV7-7 to TRBJ2-1, with 10 bases that match TRBD1. Germline CDR1 is SSHAT and CDR2 is FNYEAQ (reference sequence). This CDR3 contains 13 residues.

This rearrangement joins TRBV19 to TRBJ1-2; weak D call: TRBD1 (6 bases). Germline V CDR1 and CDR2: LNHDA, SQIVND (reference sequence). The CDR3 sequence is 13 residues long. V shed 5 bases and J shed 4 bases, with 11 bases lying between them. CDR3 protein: CASSPGTTYGYTF. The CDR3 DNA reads TGTGCCAGTAGTCCCGGGACAACCTATGGCTACACCTTC.

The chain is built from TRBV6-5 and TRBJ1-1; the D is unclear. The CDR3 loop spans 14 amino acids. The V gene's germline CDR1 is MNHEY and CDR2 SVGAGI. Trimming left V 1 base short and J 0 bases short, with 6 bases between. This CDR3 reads CASSYYNLNTEAFF. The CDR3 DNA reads TGTGCCAGCAGTTACTATAATCTGAACACTGAAGCTTTCTTT.

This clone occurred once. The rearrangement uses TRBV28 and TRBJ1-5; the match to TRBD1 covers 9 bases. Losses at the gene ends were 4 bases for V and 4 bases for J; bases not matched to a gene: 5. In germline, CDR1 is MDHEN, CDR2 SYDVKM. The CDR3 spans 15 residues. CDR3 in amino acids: CASSSHGTGNQPQHF. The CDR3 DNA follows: TGTGCCAGCAGTTCCCACGGGACAGGGAATCAGCCCCAGCATTTT.

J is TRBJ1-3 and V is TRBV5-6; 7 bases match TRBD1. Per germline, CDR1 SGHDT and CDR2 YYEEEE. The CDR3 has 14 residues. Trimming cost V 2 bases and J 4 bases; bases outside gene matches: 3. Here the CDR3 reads CASSLGTVGNTIYF. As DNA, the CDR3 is TGTGCCAGCAGCTTAGGGACAGTCGGAAACACCATATATTTT.

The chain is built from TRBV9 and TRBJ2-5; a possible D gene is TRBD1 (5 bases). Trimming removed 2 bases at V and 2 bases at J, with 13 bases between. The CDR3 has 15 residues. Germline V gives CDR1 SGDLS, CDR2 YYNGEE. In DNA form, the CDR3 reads TGTGCCAGCAGCGTTGGGGTTGGGGCGCAAGAGACCCAGTACTTC. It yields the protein CASSVGVGAQETQYF.